This T cell receptor beta chain was sequenced in a study of shared clonotypes between healthy human individuals. Study information: For every donor, three CD4 naive, three CD4 memory, two CD8 naive and one CD8 memory plates were used. Study-level findings and limits: Represented diversity, genetic and exposure-history alike, was limited by few donors. Blood was the sole source, and tissue repertoires probably differ. Donor clonotype sharing was expected to depend on sequencing depth.

Only in-frame clones appear in the TCRdb table, and some are missing; sequencing was by immunoSEQ multiplex PCR. The sample holds about 1 million clones, around four fifths seen once. Germline values: CDR1 DFQATT, CDR2 SNEGSKA (reference sequence). The CDR3 runs to 11 residues. Comment on this clone: Antigen unknown.

Sequencing was performed on memory CD4+ T cells sorted from blood. This sample's subset: CD45RA-negative fraction. This receptor was identified in a man aged 18-30 years in good health. The chain uses TRBV20-1 and TRBJ1-2; perhaps TRBD1 as D (6 bases). The CDR3 reads CRAPGADGYTF. The CDR3 coding sequence is TGCAGGGCCCCAGGGGCTGATGGCTACACCTTC.